The 22 T cell receptor beta chains reported below all come from one sample, sequenced in a study of T-cell reconstitution after alpha-beta-depleted transplantation in children. It was with unique molecular identifiers that the TCRbeta library was prepared. TCRdb used MiXCR to reprocess the PCR reads, holding one entry per CDR3 protein. Among about 370,000 distinct CDR3 sequences listed, roughly 21% were seen once. The starting material was PBMCs from the stem cell graft donor, obtained from the stem cell graft. The receptors originated from a human donor who donated a stem cell graft to a child with acute myeloid leukemia.

This chain joins TRBV11-3 and TRBJ2-5, with TRBD2 matching over 16 bases. CDR1 is SGHNT, CDR2 YENEEA, per germline. J was trimmed by 3 bases and V by 5 bases; bases with no gene match: 3. This CDR3 spans 16 amino acids. CDR3 DNA sequence: TGTGCCAGCAGCCCCGGGACTAGCGGGGGGGAAGAGACCCAGTACTTC. Translating it yields CASSPGTSGGEETQYF.

The chain is built from TRBV29-1 and TRBJ1-1, with 7 bases matching TRBD1. The trim removed 5 bases at V and 7 bases at J, leaving 7 bases unmatched. The CDR3 is 12 amino acids. CDR1 SQVTM and CDR2 ANQGSEA come from the germline V gene. The CDR3 is CSVPQGGLEAFF. CDR3 bases: TGCAGCGTTCCTCAGGGGGGACTTGAAGCTTTCTTT.

The chain couples TRBV24-1 to TRBJ2-7, with 8 nucleotides matching TRBD1. Germline V gives CDR1 KGHDR, CDR2 SFDVKD. The CDR3 spans 14 residues. V dropped 3 bases and J dropped 5; count of bases not matched to a gene: 5. The CDR3 spells CATSDGWTGNEQYF. The CDR3 bases are TGTGCCACCAGTGATGGATGGACAGGGAACGAGCAGTACTTC.

The table lists this clonotype with a few counts. This chain connects TRBV12-3 or TRBV12-4 to TRBJ1-4; no clear D gene. V lost 6 bases and J lost 8, with 10 bases in between. CDR3 length: 12 amino acids. The CDR3 loop is CASSRNAEKLFF. CDR3 nucleotide sequence: TGTGCCAGCAGCCGGAACGCGGAAAAACTGTTTTTT.

The chain has TRBV5-6 and TRBJ2-1; maybe TRBD1 (6 bases). Trimming left V 2 bases short and J 2 bases short, with 11 bases between. Per germline, CDR1 SGHDT and CDR2 YYEEEE. The CDR3 contains 15 residues. The CDR3 coding sequence is TGTGCCAGCAGCTTTCAGGGGCAGGCCTACAATGAGCAGTTCTTC. Translated, it gives CASSFQGQAYNEQFF.

This clonotype was observed at least ten times. The V gene is TRBV4-3, the J gene TRBJ2-1; D is possibly TRBD1 or TRBD2 (5 bases each). This CDR3 contains 16 residues. Germline loops: CDR1 LGHNA, CDR2 YSLEER. Trimming removed 4 bases at V and 0 bases at J, with 13 bases between. The CDR3 protein is CASSPREGSSYNEQFF. The CDR3 DNA sequence: TGCGCCAGCAGCCCTCGTGAGGGGAGCTCCTACAATGAGCAGTTCTTC.

This rearrangement joins TRBV10-3 to TRBJ2-7; D is uncertain. CDR1 ENHRY and CDR2 SYGVKD come from the germline V gene. This CDR3 has 11 amino acids. Trimming cost V 0 bases and J 5 bases, with 2 bases left between them. CDR3 nucleotides: TGTGCCATCAGTGAGTCTGACGAGCAGTACTTC. Its translation is CAISESDEQYF.

This chain connects TRBV7-9 to TRBJ1-1; the D is unclear. From germline, CDR1 is SEHNR and CDR2 FQNEAQ (reference sequence). The ends were cut back, 8 bases at V and 1 base at J, with 8 bases in the middle. The length of the CDR3 is 12 residues. CDR3 region: CASAGSNTEAFF. The CDR3 DNA reads as TGTGCCAGCGCGGGTTCGAACACTGAAGCTTTCTTT. Complete variable domain (other parts from reference TRBV7-9 and TRBJ1-1): DTGVSQNPRHKITKRGQNVTFRCDPISEHNRLYWYRQTLGQGPEFLTYFQNEAQLEKSRLLSDRFSAERPKGSFSTLEIQRTEQGDSAMYLCASAGSNTEAFFGQGTRLTVV.

The V and J genes are TRBV12-3 or TRBV12-4 and TRBJ2-3; TRBD2 agrees at 8 bases. CDR3 size: 16 residues. The junction had 11 bases not matched to a gene; V was cut back by 9 bases and J by 0 bases. In nucleotides, the CDR3 is TGTGCCAGTTCTCCGGGGGGGAGTATCAGCACAGATACGCAGTATTTT. This gives the protein CASSPGGSISTDTQYF.

This clonotype has a handful of counts. V gene TRBV7-2 combines with J gene TRBJ2-3; possibly TRBD2 for D (5 bases). Germline lookup yields CDR1 SGHTA and CDR2 FQGNSA. The CDR3 totals 20 residues. V lost 0 bases and J 1 base, leaving 23 bases between the germline ends. The CDR3 DNA reads TGTGCCAGCAGCTTAGCTGGTGGTTTGGGGAGAATCCGGGGCACAGATACGCAGTATTTT. Protein product: CASSLAGGLGRIRGTDTQYF.

This clonotype was observed at least ten times. The V call is TRBV29-1, the J call TRBJ2-3; possibly TRBD1 for D (6 bases). V lost 6 bases to trimming and J lost 1 base, with 17 bases between them. Per germline, CDR1 SQVTM and CDR2 ANQGSEA. The CDR3 has 15 amino acids. CDR3 coding DNA: TGCAGCGTGCTACCAGGGGAAGGTCGCACAGATACGCAGTATTTT. It encodes CSVLPGEGRTDTQYF.

This clonotype was recorded a few times. CDR3 sequence (DNA): TGCGCCAGCAGCCAAGATATGGGACTAGCGGTCAATGAGCAGTTCTTC. Its translation is CASSQDMGLAVNEQFF. This chain connects TRBV4-1 to TRBJ2-1, with 11 bases that match TRBD2. The germline gives CDR1 MGHRA, CDR2 YSYEKL. The CDR3 runs 16 residues. Trimming removed 0 bases from V and 6 bases from J; junction bases left unmatched: 4.

This clonotype has only a few counts. The chain couples TRBV12-3 or TRBV12-4 to TRBJ2-1; 12 bases match TRBD2. This CDR3 spans 16 amino acids. V lost 9 bases and J lost 7; bases outside the gene matches: 13. The CDR3 sequence is CASKLAGGLMRNEQFF. The CDR3 region has the DNA TGTGCCAGTAAACTAGCGGGAGGCCTCATGAGAAATGAGCAGTTCTTC.

The rearrangement joins TRBV24-1 to TRBJ2-5, with TRBD1 matching over 8 bases. The V and J ends lost 4 bases and 2 bases, in that order; junction bases with no gene match: 8. The germline gives CDR1 KGHDR, CDR2 SFDVKD. This CDR3 comprises 16 residues. The CDR3 bases are TGTGCCACCAGTGACTCGGGACAGGCGCTACAAGAGACCCAGTACTTC. It yields the protein CATSDSGQALQETQYF.

The CDR3 sequence is CASSPRPRLLAGGDEQYF. CDR3 in DNA: TGTGCCAGCAGTCCCCGTCCCAGACTTCTAGCGGGAGGTGACGAGCAGTACTTC. This sequence joins TRBV12-3 or TRBV12-4 and TRBJ2-7, with TRBD2 matching 11 bases. V gave up 5 bases and J gave up 5 bases; unmatched junction bases: 17. There are 18 residues in the CDR3.

The table lists this clonotype with many counts. The rearrangement uses TRBV27 and TRBJ1-4; maybe TRBD1 (6 bases). The CDR3 covers 12 residues. Germline V gene lookup returns CDR1 MNHEY and CDR2 SMNVEV (reference sequence). Trimming removed 6 bases at V and 7 bases at J, with 9 bases between. CDR3 sequence: CASRQGGEKLFF. In DNA form, the CDR3 reads TGTGCCAGCAGACAGGGCGGTGAAAAACTGTTTTTT.

This clonotype was counted only a few times. The V and J genes are TRBV27 and TRBJ1-6; D not certain. Germline V gives CDR1 MNHEY, CDR2 SMNVEV (reference sequence). The CDR3 runs to 17 residues. Between the trimmed V and J ends, which lost 0 bases and 0 bases, there was a span of 9 bases. DNA for the CDR3: TGTGCCAGCAGTTTATCGATAGGCAACTCCTATAATTCACCCCTCCACTTT. Encoded protein: CASSLSIGNSYNSPLHF.

This clonotype was found a few times. This chain links TRBV5-5 with TRBJ1-3; TRBD1 is a possible D gene (5 bases). Germline CDR1 is SGHKS and CDR2 is YYEKEE (reference sequence). The CDR3 is 16 residues long. V dropped 1 base and J dropped 0 bases, with 11 bases sitting between them. CDR3 nucleotides: TGTGCCAGCAGCTTGTGGGACGACTTCTCTGGAAACACCATATATTTT. Translated, it gives CASSLWDDFSGNTIYF.

The CDR3 loop reads CASSPGDGVNEKLFF. For the CDR3, the DNA is TGTGCCAGCAGTCCAGGGGATGGCGTTAATGAAAAACTGTTTTTT. The gene calls are TRBV12-3 or TRBV12-4 and TRBJ1-4, with D perhaps matching TRBD1 (6 bases). The ends were cut back, 5 bases at V and 4 bases at J, with 14 bases in the middle. The CDR3 is made up of 15 amino acids.

Only a few counts were recorded for this clonotype. The chain uses TRBV20-1 and TRBJ2-3; TRBD2 might be the D (6 bases). Germline V gives CDR1 DFQATT, CDR2 SNEGSKA (reference sequence). The V end was cut by 1 base, the J end by 0 bases, with 8 bases between. The CDR3 loop spans 14 amino acids. The CDR3 reads CSARGEASTDTQYF. CDR3 nucleotide sequence: TGCAGTGCTAGAGGGGAGGCTAGCACAGATACGCAGTATTTT.

This clonotype was seen repeatedly, ten times or more. V is TRBV10-3 and J is TRBJ2-3; possibly TRBD2 for D (5 bases). This CDR3 is 15 amino acids long. CDR1 and CDR2 (germline): ENHRY, SYGVKD. The CDR3 DNA is TGTGCTAGCCATGGGAGCGGTTCTAGCACAGATACGCAGTATTTT. Translated, it gives CASHGSGSSTDTQYF.

CDR3 in amino acids: CASSTQITRTDTQYF. The CDR3 nucleotides read TGCGCCAGCAGCACCCAAATCACACGCACAGATACGCAGTATTTT. This chain joins TRBV4-1 and TRBJ2-3; D ambiguous. Trimming stripped 5 bases from V and 1 base from J, with 13 bases between. The CDR3 covers 15 residues. Germline CDR1 and CDR2: MGHRA and YSYEKL.